The subject of this entry is one T cell receptor beta chain. Sequenced by immunoSEQ multiplex PCR; TCRdb stores in-frame clones only, minus some. In the table there are about 67,000 clones, approximately 87% of which are singletons. This specimen belongs to a study of OX40 agonist ivuxolimab in advanced cancers. Study-wide background: Ivuxolimab doses were 0.01, 0.1, 0.3, 1.5, 3 or 10 mg/kg every 2 weeks. A history of anti-PD-1, anti-PD-L1 or anti-CTLA-4 therapy was acceptable, and over 35% had some.

The CDR3 has 16 amino acids. V dropped 8 bases and J dropped 1; count of bases not matched to a gene: 7. The V gene's germline CDR1 is MGHDK and CDR2 SYGVNS. The sample was CD4+ or CD8+ T cells sorted from blood, taken in a trial of the OX40 agonist ivuxolimab. The sequence was obtained from an adult with an advanced solid tumor such as melanoma, head and neck, liver or kidney cancer. This rearrangement joins TRBV25-1 to TRBJ2-5, with TRBD2 matching 13 bases. The CDR3 reads CASLGLAGYGQETQYF. CDR3 DNA sequence: TGTGCCAGCCTGGGACTAGCGGGATACGGCCAAGAGACCCAGTACTTC.